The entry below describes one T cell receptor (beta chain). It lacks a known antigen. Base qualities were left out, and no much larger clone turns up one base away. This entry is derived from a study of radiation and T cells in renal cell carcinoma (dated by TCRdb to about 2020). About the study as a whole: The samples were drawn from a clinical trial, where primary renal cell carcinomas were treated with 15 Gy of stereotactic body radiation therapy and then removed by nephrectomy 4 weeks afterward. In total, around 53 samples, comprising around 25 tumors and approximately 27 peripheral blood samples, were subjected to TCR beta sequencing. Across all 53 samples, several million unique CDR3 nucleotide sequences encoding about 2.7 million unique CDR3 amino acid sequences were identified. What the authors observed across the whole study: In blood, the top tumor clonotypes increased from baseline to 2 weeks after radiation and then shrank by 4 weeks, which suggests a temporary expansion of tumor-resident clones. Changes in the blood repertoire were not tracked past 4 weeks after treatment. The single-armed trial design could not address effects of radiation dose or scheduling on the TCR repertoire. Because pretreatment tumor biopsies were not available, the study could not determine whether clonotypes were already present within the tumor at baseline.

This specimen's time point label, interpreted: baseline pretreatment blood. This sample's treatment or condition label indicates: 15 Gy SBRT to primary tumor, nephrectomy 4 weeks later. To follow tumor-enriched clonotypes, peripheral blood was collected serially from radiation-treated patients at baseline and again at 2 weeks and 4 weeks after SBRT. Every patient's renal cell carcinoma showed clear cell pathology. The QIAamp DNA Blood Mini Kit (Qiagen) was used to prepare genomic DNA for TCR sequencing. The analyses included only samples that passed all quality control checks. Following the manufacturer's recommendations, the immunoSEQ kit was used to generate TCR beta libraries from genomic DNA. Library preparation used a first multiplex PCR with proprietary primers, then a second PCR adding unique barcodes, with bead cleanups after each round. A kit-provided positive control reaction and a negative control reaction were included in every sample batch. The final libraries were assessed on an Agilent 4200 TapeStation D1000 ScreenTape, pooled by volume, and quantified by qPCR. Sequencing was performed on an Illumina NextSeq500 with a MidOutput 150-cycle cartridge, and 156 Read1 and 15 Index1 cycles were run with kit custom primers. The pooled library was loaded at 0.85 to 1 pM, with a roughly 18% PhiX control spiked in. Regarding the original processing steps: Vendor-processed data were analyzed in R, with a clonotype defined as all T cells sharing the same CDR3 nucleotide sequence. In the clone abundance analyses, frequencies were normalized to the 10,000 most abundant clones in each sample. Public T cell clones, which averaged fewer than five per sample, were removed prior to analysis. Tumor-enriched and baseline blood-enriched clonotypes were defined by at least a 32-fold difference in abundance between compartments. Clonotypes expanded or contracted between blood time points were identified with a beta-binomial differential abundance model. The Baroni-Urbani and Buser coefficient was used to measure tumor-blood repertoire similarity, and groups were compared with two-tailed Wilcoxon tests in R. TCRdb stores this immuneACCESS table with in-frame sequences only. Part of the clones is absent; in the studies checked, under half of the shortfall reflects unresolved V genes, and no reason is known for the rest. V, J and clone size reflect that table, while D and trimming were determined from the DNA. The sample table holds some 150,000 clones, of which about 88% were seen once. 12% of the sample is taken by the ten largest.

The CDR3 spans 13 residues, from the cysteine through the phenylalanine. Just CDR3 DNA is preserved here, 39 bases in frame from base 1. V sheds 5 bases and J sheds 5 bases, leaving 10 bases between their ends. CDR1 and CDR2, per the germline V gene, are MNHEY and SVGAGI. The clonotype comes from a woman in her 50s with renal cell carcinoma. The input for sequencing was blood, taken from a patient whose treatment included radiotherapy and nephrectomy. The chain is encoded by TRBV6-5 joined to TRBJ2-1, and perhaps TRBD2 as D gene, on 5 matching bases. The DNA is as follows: TGTGCCAGCAGTCAGGACTGGGACAATGAGCAGTTCTTC. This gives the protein CASSQDWDNEQFF.